These T cell receptor beta chains were read from a single sample in a study of OX40 agonist ivuxolimab in advanced cancers. TCRdb keeps only in-frame clones here, not all; method: immunoSEQ multiplex PCR. The table lists 70,000 to 85,000 clones, about nine tenths of them singletons. The sequenced sample was CD4+ or CD8+ T cells sorted from blood, obtained in a trial of the OX40 agonist ivuxolimab. These receptors were taken from an adult with an advanced solid tumor such as melanoma, head and neck, liver or kidney cancer. Each CDR3 is given with its conserved first and last residue. A D gene is named only where the DNA matches it firmly. Rows may omit the clone size; those that give it use once, few, many or a size class.

v_call: TRBV7-9
d_call: TRBD2
clone_size: .
j_call: TRBJ2-1
cdr3_aa: CASNQRLAGHNEQFF
cdr3_nt: TGTGCCAGCAACCAAAGACTAGCGGGACACAATGAGCAGTTCTTC

v_call: TRBV30
d_call: .
clone_size: .
j_call: TRBJ1-2
cdr3_aa: CAWSRGLGGYTF
cdr3_nt: TGTGCCTGGAGCAGGGGATTAGGTGGCTACACCTTC

v_call: TRBV5-4
d_call: .
clone_size: .
j_call: TRBJ1-1
cdr3_aa: CASSPRLQGTTEAFF
cdr3_nt: TGTGCCAGCAGCCCCAGGCTACAGGGAACCACTGAAGCTTTCTTT

v_call: TRBV6-5
d_call: TRBD1
clone_size: .
j_call: TRBJ1-4
cdr3_aa: CASSYLGAGGIEKLFF
cdr3_nt: TGTGCCAGCAGTTATTTAGGGGCAGGGGGTATTGAAAAACTGTTTTTT

v_call: TRBV19
d_call: .
clone_size: .
j_call: TRBJ1-1
cdr3_aa: CASRERGGTEAFF
cdr3_nt: TGTGCCAGTAGAGAGAGAGGGGGCACTGAAGCTTTCTTT

v_call: TRBV19
d_call: TRBD2
clone_size: few
j_call: TRBJ2-2
cdr3_aa: CASSLSGGNTGELFF
cdr3_nt: TGTGCCAGTAGTCTTAGCGGGGGGAACACCGGGGAGCTGTTTTTT

v_call: TRBV5-1
d_call: .
clone_size: .
j_call: TRBJ1-1
cdr3_aa: CASSSGSLTEAFF
cdr3_nt: TGCGCCAGCAGCTCGGGGTCCCTCACTGAAGCTTTCTTT

v_call: TRBV10-3
d_call: .
clone_size: .
j_call: TRBJ2-5
cdr3_aa: CAISLRGSGQETQYF
cdr3_nt: TGTGCCATCAGCTTAAGAGGCAGTGGGCAAGAGACCCAGTACTTC

v_call: TRBV11-1
d_call: TRBD1
clone_size: .
j_call: TRBJ1-1
cdr3_aa: CASPLGKGAGLGAFF
cdr3_nt: TGTGCCAGCCCCCTGGGGAAGGGGGCGGGTCTTGGAGCTTTCTTT

v_call: TRBV10-3
d_call: .
clone_size: .
j_call: TRBJ2-3
cdr3_aa: CAISESFQTGLTVSSTDTQYF
cdr3_nt: TGTGCCATCAGTGAGTCTTTTCAAACAGGGCTCACCGTTAGTAGCACAGATACGCAGTATTTT

v_call: TRBV18
d_call: .
clone_size: .
j_call: TRBJ2-1
cdr3_aa: CASYSYNEQFF
cdr3_nt: TGTGCCAGCTACTCCTACAATGAGCAGTTCTTC

v_call: TRBV11-3
d_call: TRBD2
clone_size: .
j_call: TRBJ2-1
cdr3_aa: CASSLPAGGRNEQFF
cdr3_nt: TGTGCCAGCAGCTTACCAGCGGGGGGCCGCAATGAGCAGTTCTTC

v_call: TRBV27
d_call: TRBD2
clone_size: .
j_call: TRBJ2-7
cdr3_aa: CASSLMGGYEQYF
cdr3_nt: TGTGCCAGCAGTTTAATGGGGGGGTACGAGCAGTACTTC

v_call: TRBV11-3
d_call: .
clone_size: .
j_call: TRBJ1-1
cdr3_aa: CASSRDRSEAFF
cdr3_nt: TGTGCCAGCAGCCGTGACAGATCCGAAGCTTTCTTT

v_call: TRBV18
d_call: .
clone_size: .
j_call: TRBJ1-2
cdr3_aa: CASSPDTWARYGYTF
cdr3_nt: TGTGCCAGCTCACCTGACACTTGGGCGCGGTATGGCTACACCTTC

v_call: TRBV4-1
d_call: TRBD1
clone_size: once
j_call: TRBJ2-5
cdr3_aa: CASSQIRQGAGETQYF
cdr3_nt: TGCGCCAGCAGCCAAATTCGACAGGGGGCGGGAGAGACCCAGTACTTC

v_call: TRBV11-3
d_call: .
clone_size: .
j_call: TRBJ2-3
cdr3_aa: CASSSQLTGDTQYF
cdr3_nt: TGTGCCAGCAGCTCCCAATTAACAGGGGATACGCAGTATTTT

v_call: TRBV29-1
d_call: .
clone_size: .
j_call: TRBJ1-3
cdr3_aa: CSVAGSGNTIYF
cdr3_nt: TGCAGCGTTGCGGGATCTGGAAACACCATATATTTT

v_call: TRBV29-1
d_call: TRBD1
clone_size: few
j_call: TRBJ2-4
cdr3_aa: CSVYDRVDVSGAKNIQYF
cdr3_nt: TGCAGCGTCTATGACAGGGTGGATGTTTCTGGAGCCAAAAACATTCAGTACTTC

v_call: TRBV7-9
d_call: .
clone_size: .
j_call: TRBJ1-2
cdr3_aa: CASSLHDSPAGYTF
cdr3_nt: TGTGCCAGCAGCTTACACGACAGCCCAGCCGGCTACACCTTC

v_call: TRBV4-1
d_call: TRBD2
clone_size: .
j_call: TRBJ2-1
cdr3_aa: CASSQLGLAGNSYNEQFF
cdr3_nt: TGCGCCAGCAGCCAACTGGGACTAGCGGGAAACTCCTACAATGAGCAGTTCTTC

v_call: TRBV7-7
d_call: .
clone_size: few
j_call: TRBJ2-7
cdr3_aa: CASSPHRGGSYEQYF
cdr3_nt: TGTGCCAGCAGCCCCCACCGAGGGGGGTCCTACGAGCAGTACTTC

v_call: TRBV19
d_call: .
clone_size: .
j_call: TRBJ2-5
cdr3_aa: CASSIQGIGETQYF
cdr3_nt: TGTGCCAGTAGTATCCAGGGAATTGGGGAGACCCAGTACTTC

v_call: TRBV19
d_call: TRBD1
clone_size: .
j_call: TRBJ2-7
cdr3_aa: CASSKGQGFYEQYF
cdr3_nt: TGTGCCAGTAGTAAGGGACAGGGGTTCTACGAGCAGTACTTC

v_call: TRBV5-1
d_call: .
clone_size: .
j_call: TRBJ2-2
cdr3_aa: CASSTGAQAVTGELFF
cdr3_nt: TGCGCCAGCAGCACCGGAGCCCAAGCCGTCACCGGGGAGCTGTTTTTT

v_call: TRBV28
d_call: .
clone_size: .
j_call: TRBJ1-2
cdr3_aa: CATKTGTNEGWSGYTF
cdr3_nt: TGTGCCACCAAAACCGGGACAAACGAGGGGTGGTCGGGCTACACCTTC

v_call: TRBV28
d_call: .
clone_size: .
j_call: TRBJ2-7
cdr3_aa: CASSSRQGYEQYF
cdr3_nt: TGTGCCAGCAGCTCCCGGCAGGGCTACGAGCAGTACTTC

v_call: TRBV11-2
d_call: .
clone_size: once
j_call: TRBJ2-2
cdr3_aa: CASRRNTGELFF
cdr3_nt: TGTGCCAGCAGGCGGAACACCGGGGAGCTGTTTTTT

v_call: TRBV7-9
d_call: .
clone_size: few
j_call: TRBJ2-7
cdr3_aa: CASSPRARPSYEQYF
cdr3_nt: TGTGCCAGCAGCCCTAGGGCTAGACCATCCTACGAGCAGTACTTC

v_call: TRBV18
d_call: .
clone_size: few
j_call: TRBJ1-1
cdr3_aa: CASSPSSSSEAFF
cdr3_nt: TGTGCCAGCTCACCATCATCATCCAGTGAAGCTTTCTTT

v_call: TRBV28
d_call: .
clone_size: .
j_call: TRBJ1-2
cdr3_aa: CASKPVFYGYTF
cdr3_nt: TGTGCCAGCAAACCAGTCTTCTATGGCTACACCTTC

v_call: TRBV2
d_call: .
clone_size: few
j_call: TRBJ1-6
cdr3_aa: CASKGDGFYNSPLHF
cdr3_nt: TGTGCCAGCAAAGGGGACGGATTCTATAATTCACCCCTCCACTTT

v_call: TRBV5-6
d_call: TRBD1
clone_size: .
j_call: TRBJ2-5
cdr3_aa: CASSLDGTGGWLGTQYF
cdr3_nt: TGTGCCAGCAGCTTGGACGGGACAGGGGGCTGGTTGGGGACCCAGTACTTC

v_call: TRBV7-9
d_call: TRBD1
clone_size: .
j_call: TRBJ2-7
cdr3_aa: CASSLMGTGTYEQYF
cdr3_nt: TGTGCCAGCAGCTTAATGGGGACAGGCACCTACGAGCAGTACTTC

v_call: TRBV29-1
d_call: .
clone_size: .
j_call: TRBJ2-2
cdr3_aa: CSVTAGGISTGELFF
cdr3_nt: TGCAGCGTGACCGCAGGGGGGATAAGCACCGGGGAGCTGTTTTTT

v_call: TRBV10-3
d_call: TRBD1
clone_size: .
j_call: TRBJ2-1
cdr3_aa: CAVDRVGEQFF
cdr3_nt: TGCGCCGTGGACAGGGTAGGTGAGCAGTTCTTC

v_call: TRBV30
d_call: .
clone_size: .
j_call: TRBJ1-1
cdr3_aa: CAWRYQNTEAFF
cdr3_nt: TGTGCCTGGAGATACCAGAACACTGAAGCTTTCTTT

v_call: TRBV6-5
d_call: TRBD1
clone_size: .
j_call: TRBJ2-1
cdr3_aa: CASRSGQGSNEQFF
cdr3_nt: TGTGCCAGCAGATCCGGACAGGGTAGCAATGAGCAGTTCTTC

v_call: TRBV7-6
d_call: .
clone_size: .
j_call: TRBJ2-1
cdr3_aa: CASSLVGGGLNEQFF
cdr3_nt: TGTGCCAGCAGCTTAGTAGGGGGGGGTTTAAATGAGCAGTTCTTC

v_call: TRBV2
d_call: .
clone_size: few
j_call: TRBJ1-6
cdr3_aa: CASSDSNNSPLHF
cdr3_nt: TGTGCCAGCAGTGACAGCAATAATTCACCCCTCCACTTT

v_call: TRBV19
d_call: .
clone_size: .
j_call: TRBJ1-1
cdr3_aa: CASRMDFITEAFF
cdr3_nt: TGTGCCAGTAGGATGGACTTTATAACTGAAGCTTTCTTT

v_call: TRBV27
d_call: TRBD2
clone_size: .
j_call: TRBJ2-3
cdr3_aa: CASSPGGRGGPDTQYF
cdr3_nt: TGTGCCAGCAGTCCGGGAGGGCGGGGGGGCCCTGATACGCAGTATTTT

v_call: TRBV28
d_call: .
clone_size: few
j_call: TRBJ1-1
cdr3_aa: CASRVSGRNTEAFF
cdr3_nt: TGTGCCAGCAGGGTCTCGGGGAGGAACACTGAAGCTTTCTTT

v_call: TRBV30
d_call: TRBD2
clone_size: .
j_call: TRBJ2-5
cdr3_aa: CAWSVSRWTVNLAGGRETQYF
cdr3_nt: TGTGCCTGGAGTGTCAGTAGGTGGACAGTCAACCTAGCGGGGGGGCGAGAGACCCAGTACTTC

v_call: TRBV7-3
d_call: .
clone_size: .
j_call: TRBJ2-3
cdr3_aa: CASSSPPNTQYF
cdr3_nt: TGTGCCAGCAGCTCCCCCCCTAATACGCAGTATTTT

v_call: TRBV11-2
d_call: .
clone_size: few
j_call: TRBJ2-5
cdr3_aa: CASSLLRVKGETQYF
cdr3_nt: TGTGCCAGCAGCTTACTGCGGGTTAAGGGGGAGACCCAGTACTTC

v_call: TRBV9
d_call: .
clone_size: .
j_call: TRBJ2-3
cdr3_aa: CASSVVGSGDTQYF
cdr3_nt: TGTGCCAGCAGCGTAGTAGGGTCAGGAGATACGCAGTATTTT

v_call: TRBV11-3
d_call: .
clone_size: .
j_call: TRBJ1-2
cdr3_aa: CASSLGRGYGYTF
cdr3_nt: TGTGCCAGCAGCTTAGGCAGGGGCTATGGCTACACCTTC

v_call: TRBV7-8
d_call: TRBD1
clone_size: .
j_call: TRBJ1-1
cdr3_aa: CASSSWTGDQDTEAFF
cdr3_nt: TGTGCCAGCAGCTCCTGGACAGGGGATCAGGACACTGAAGCTTTCTTT

v_call: TRBV7-2
d_call: .
clone_size: .
j_call: TRBJ2-5
cdr3_aa: CASSLFREETQYF
cdr3_nt: TGTGCCAGCAGCTTATTCAGGGAAGAGACCCAGTACTTC

v_call: TRBV4-1
d_call: TRBD2
clone_size: .
j_call: TRBJ2-3
cdr3_aa: CASSRSLAGNTDTQYF
cdr3_nt: TGCGCCAGCAGCCGGTCTCTAGCGGGCAACACAGATACGCAGTATTTT

v_call: TRBV6-4
d_call: TRBD1
clone_size: .
j_call: TRBJ1-2
cdr3_aa: CASSEGTGGAEYGYTF
cdr3_nt: TGTGCCAGCAGTGAAGGGACAGGGGGCGCGGAGTATGGCTACACCTTC